What follows are 4 T cell receptor beta chains derived from one specimen sequenced in a study of cytomegalovirus exposure and HLA in healthy donors. Use of 60 Vbeta and 13 Jbeta primers characterized the PCR. The method was immunoSEQ multiplex PCR; TCRdb's version includes in-frame clones alone and lacks a portion of them. The table includes around 170,000 clones, roughly 80% detected once. The sequenced sample was PBMCs. These receptors were taken from a man between 50 and 59 years old in good health and CMV-seropositive.

This rearrangement joins TRBV28 to TRBJ2-1; D gene unclear. The CDR3 spans 12 residues. V lost 10 bases, J lost 0 bases, and 7 bases lay in between. Looked up from germline, CDR1 is MDHEN and CDR2 is SYDVKM. For the CDR3, the DNA is TGTGCCACCCTTAGCTCCTACAATGAGCAGTTCTTC. It codes for CATLSSYNEQFF.

The rearrangement links TRBV5-6 to TRBJ2-3; perhaps TRBD1 as D (7 bases). This CDR3 comprises 14 residues. Trimming pared 4 bases from V and 3 bases from J, leaving 12 bases between. The V gene's germline CDR1 is SGHDT and CDR2 YYEEEE. CDR3 sequence reads: CASSVPGGTDTQYF. The CDR3, as DNA: TGTGCCAGCAGCGTGCCAGGGGGGACAGATACGCAGTATTTT.

Here the CDR3 reads CAFGTSYYEQYF. The CDR3 coding sequence is TGTGCCTTCGGGACAAGCTACTACGAGCAGTACTTC. The chain combines TRBV30 with TRBJ2-7; a possible D gene is TRBD1 (6 bases). Trimming took off 7 bases at V and 3 bases at J, with 13 bases between the two ends. Per germline, CDR1 GTSNPN and CDR2 SVGIG (reference sequence). CDR3 length: 12 amino acids.

This clone was counted only a few times. The genes are TRBV7-9 and TRBJ2-7, with 10 bases lining up with TRBD1. Germline CDR1 and CDR2: SEHNR and FQNEAQ (reference sequence). Trimming at V came to 5 bases and at J to 5 bases, leaving 3 bases not matched to a gene. This CDR3 has 13 residues. The CDR3 sequence: CASSQGQGHEQYF. The CDR3 DNA follows: TGTGCCAGCAGCCAGGGACAGGGGCACGAGCAGTACTTC.